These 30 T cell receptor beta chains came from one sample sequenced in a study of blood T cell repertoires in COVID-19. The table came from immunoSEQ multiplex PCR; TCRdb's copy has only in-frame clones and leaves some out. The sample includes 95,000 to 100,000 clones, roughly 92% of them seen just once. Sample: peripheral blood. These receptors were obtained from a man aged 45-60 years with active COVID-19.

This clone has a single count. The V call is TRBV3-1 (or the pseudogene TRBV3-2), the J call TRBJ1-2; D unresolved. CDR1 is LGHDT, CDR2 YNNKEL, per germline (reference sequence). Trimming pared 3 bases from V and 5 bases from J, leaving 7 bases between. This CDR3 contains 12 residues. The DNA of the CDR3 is TGTGCCAGCAGCCACGAGGAGTATGGCTACACCTTC. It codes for CASSHEEYGYTF.

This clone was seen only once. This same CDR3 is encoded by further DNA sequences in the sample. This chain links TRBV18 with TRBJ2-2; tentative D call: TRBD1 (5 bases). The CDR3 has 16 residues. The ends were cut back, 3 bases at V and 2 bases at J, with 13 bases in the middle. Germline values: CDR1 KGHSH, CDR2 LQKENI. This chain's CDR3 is CASSPPTGLNTGELFF. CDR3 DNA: TGTGCCAGCTCACCGCCTACAGGTCTTAACACCGGGGAGCTGTTTTTT.

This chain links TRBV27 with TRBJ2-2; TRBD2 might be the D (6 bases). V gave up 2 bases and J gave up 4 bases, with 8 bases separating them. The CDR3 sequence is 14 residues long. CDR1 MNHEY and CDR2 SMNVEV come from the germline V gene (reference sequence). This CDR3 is CASSLPGVTGELFF. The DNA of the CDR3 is TGTGCCAGCAGTTTACCGGGAGTCACCGGGGAGCTGTTTTTT.

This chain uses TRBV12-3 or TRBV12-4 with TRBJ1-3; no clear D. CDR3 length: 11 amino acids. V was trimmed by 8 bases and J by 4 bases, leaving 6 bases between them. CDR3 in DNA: TGTGCCAGCCTATTAGGAAACACCATATATTTT. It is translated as CASLLGNTIYF.

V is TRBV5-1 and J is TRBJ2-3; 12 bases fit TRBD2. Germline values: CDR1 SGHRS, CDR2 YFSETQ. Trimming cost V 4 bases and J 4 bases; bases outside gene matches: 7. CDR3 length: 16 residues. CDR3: CASSTGLAGRADTQYF. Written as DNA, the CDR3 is TGCGCCAGCAGCACAGGACTAGCGGGAAGGGCAGATACGCAGTATTTT.

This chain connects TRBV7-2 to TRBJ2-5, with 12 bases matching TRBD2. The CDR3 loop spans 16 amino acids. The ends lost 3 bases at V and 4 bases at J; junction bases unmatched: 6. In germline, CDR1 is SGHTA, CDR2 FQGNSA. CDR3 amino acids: CASSLASGRGRETQYF. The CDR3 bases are TGTGCCAGCAGCTTGGCTAGCGGGAGGGGGAGAGAGACCCAGTACTTC.

The CDR3 region is CASSLGGPLNQPQHF. DNA of the CDR3: TGTGCCAGCAGTTTAGGAGGGCCCCTAAATCAGCCCCAGCATTTT. The chain links TRBV28 to TRBJ1-5; D is unclear. V lost 2 bases and J 4 bases, leaving 12 bases between the germline ends. Germline V gene sequence: CDR1 MDHEN, CDR2 SYDVKM. The length of the CDR3 is 15 residues.

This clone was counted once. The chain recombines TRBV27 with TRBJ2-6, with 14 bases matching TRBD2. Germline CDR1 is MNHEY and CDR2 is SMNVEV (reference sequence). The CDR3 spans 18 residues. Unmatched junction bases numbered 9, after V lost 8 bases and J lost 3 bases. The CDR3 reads CASGGTSGRGGGANVLTF. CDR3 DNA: TGTGCCAGCGGGGGGACTAGCGGGAGAGGGGGTGGGGCCAACGTCCTGACTTTC.

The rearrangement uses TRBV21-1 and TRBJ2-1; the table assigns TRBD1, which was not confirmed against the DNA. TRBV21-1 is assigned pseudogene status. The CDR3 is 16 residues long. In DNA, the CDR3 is TGTGCCACCTGGGTGGGGGCGGTGAGCTCCTACAATGAGCAGTTCTTC. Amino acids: CATWVGAVSSYNEQFF.

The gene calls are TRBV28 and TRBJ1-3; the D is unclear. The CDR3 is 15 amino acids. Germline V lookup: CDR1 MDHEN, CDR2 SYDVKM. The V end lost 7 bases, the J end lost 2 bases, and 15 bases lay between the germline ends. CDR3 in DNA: TGTGCCAGCACCTTGCCGGGGAATACTGGAAACACCATATATTTT. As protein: CASTLPGNTGNTIYF.

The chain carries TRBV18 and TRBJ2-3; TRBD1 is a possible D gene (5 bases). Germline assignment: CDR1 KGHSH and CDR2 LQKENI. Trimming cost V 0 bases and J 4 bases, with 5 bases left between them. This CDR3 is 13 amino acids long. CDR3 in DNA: TGTGCCAGCTCACCACCAGGGGCAGATACGCAGTATTTT. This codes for CASSPPGADTQYF.

The CDR3 coding sequence is TGCGCCAGCTCCGGGACAGGCGTTGATACGCAGTATTTT. Protein sequence: CASSGTGVDTQYF. V gene TRBV5-1 combines with J gene TRBJ2-3; TRBD1 matches 8 bases. V was pared by 7 bases and J by 6 bases, with 7 bases of the junction left unmatched. Per the germline V gene, CDR1 is SGHRS and CDR2 is YFSETQ. The CDR3 runs 13 residues.

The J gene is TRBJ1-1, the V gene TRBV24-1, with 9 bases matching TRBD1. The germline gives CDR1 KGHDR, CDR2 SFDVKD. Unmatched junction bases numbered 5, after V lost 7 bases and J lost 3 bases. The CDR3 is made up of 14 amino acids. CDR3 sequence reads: CATRQTGGDTEAFF. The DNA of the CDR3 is TGTGCCACCAGACAGACAGGGGGGGACACTGAAGCTTTCTTT.

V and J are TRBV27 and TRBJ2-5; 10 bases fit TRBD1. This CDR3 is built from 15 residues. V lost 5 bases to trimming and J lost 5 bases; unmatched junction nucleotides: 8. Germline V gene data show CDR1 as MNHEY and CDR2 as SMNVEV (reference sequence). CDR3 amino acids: CASSPETGGEETQYF. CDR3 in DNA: TGTGCCAGCAGTCCTGAGACAGGGGGCGAGGAGACCCAGTACTTC.

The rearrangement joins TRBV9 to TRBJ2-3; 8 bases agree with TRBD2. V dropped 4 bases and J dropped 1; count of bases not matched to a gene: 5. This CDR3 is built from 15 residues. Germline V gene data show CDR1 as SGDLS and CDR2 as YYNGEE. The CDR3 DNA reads TGTGCCAGCAGCACACTAGCGGAGGGCACAGATACGCAGTATTTT. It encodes CASSTLAEGTDTQYF.

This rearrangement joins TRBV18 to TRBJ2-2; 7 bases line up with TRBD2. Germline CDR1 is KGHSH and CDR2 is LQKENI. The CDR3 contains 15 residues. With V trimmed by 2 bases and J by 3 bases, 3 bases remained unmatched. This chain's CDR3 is CASSPISGDTGELFF. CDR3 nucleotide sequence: TGTGCCAGCTCACCAATAAGCGGGGACACCGGGGAGCTGTTTTTT.

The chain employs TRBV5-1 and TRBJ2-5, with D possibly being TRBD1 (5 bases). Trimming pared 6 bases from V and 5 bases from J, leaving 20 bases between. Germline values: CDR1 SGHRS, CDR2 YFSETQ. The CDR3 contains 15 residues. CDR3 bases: TGCGCCAGCACCCAAGGGCCCCCAAGGGGTGAGACCCAGTACTTC. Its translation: CASTQGPPRGETQYF. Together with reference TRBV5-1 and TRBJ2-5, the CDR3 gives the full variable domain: KAGVTQTPRYLIKTRGQQVTLSCSPISGHRSVSWYQQTPGQGLQFLFEYFSETQRNKGNFPGRFSGRQFSNSRSEMNVSTLELGDSALYLCASTQGPPRGETQYFGPGTRLLVL.

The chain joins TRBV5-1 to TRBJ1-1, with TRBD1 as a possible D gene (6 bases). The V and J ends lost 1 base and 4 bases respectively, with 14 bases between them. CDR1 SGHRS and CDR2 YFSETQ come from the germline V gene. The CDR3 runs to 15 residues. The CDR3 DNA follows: TGCGCCAGCAGCTTGTCGGGGGGCGCGGGCACTGAAGCTTTCTTT. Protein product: CASSLSGGAGTEAFF. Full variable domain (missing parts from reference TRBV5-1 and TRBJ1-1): KAGVTQTPRYLIKTRGQQVTLSCSPISGHRSVSWYQQTPGQGLQFLFEYFSETQRNKGNFPGRFSGRQFSNSRSEMNVSTLELGDSALYLCASSLSGGAGTEAFFGQGTRLTVV.

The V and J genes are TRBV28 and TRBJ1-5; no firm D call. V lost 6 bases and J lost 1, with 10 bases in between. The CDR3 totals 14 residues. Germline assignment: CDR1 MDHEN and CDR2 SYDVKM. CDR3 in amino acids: CASSRVESNQPQHF. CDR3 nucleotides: TGTGCCAGCAGCCGAGTGGAGAGCAATCAGCCCCAGCATTTT.

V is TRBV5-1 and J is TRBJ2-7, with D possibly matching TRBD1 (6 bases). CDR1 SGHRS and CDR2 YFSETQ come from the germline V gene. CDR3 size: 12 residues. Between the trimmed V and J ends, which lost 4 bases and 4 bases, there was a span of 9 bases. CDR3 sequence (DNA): TGCGCCAGCAGCATGACAGGATACGAGCAGTACTTC. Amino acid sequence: CASSMTGYEQYF.

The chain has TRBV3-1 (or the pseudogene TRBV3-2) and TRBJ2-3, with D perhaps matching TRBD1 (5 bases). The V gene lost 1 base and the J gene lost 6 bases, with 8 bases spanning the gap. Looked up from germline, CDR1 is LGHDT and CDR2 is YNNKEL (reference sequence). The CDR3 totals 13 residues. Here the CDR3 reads CASSQGGFDTQYF. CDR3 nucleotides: TGTGCCAGCAGCCAAGGGGGCTTCGATACGCAGTATTTT.

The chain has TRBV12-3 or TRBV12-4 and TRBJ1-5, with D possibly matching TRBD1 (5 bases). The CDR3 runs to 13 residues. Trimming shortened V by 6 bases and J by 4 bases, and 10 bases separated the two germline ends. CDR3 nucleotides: TGTGCCAGCAGGTGGGGGGGAAATCAGCCCCAGCATTTT. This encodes CASRWGGNQPQHF.

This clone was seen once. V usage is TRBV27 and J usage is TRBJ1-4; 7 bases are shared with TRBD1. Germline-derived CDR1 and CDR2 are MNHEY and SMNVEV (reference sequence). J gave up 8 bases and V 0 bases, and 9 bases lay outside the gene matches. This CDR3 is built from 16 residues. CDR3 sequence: CASSLSRQGLGEKLFF. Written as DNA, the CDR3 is TGTGCCAGCAGTTTATCGAGACAGGGTTTAGGCGAAAAACTGTTTTTT.

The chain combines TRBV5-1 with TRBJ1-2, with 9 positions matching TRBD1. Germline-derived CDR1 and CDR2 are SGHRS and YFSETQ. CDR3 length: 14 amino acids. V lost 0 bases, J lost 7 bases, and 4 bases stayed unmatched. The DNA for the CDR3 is TGCGCCAGCAGCTTGGAGGACAGGGGAGGTGGCTACACCTTC. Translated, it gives CASSLEDRGGGYTF.

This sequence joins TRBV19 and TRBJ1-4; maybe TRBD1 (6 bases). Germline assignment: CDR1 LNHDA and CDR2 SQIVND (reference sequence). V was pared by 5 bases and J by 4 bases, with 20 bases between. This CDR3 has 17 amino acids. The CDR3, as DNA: TGTGCCAGTAGTCCGGACAGTGTTAGCAATGGTAATGAAAAACTGTTTTTT. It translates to CASSPDSVSNGNEKLFF.

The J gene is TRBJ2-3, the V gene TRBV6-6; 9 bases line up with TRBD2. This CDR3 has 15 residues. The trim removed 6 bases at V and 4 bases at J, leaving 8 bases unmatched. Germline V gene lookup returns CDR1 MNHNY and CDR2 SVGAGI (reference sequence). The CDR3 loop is CASSIRRGGPDTQYF. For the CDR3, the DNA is TGTGCCAGCAGCATACGGCGGGGGGGCCCAGATACGCAGTATTTT.

CDR3 DNA: TGTGCCAGCAGGGACAGGGGGGGCTATAATTCACCCCTCCACTTT. It encodes CASRDRGGYNSPLHF. V usage is TRBV3-1 (or the pseudogene TRBV3-2) and J usage is TRBJ1-6, with 10 bases lining up with TRBD1. After removal of 6 bases from V and 3 bases from J, the junction contained 2 bases not matched to a gene. Germline CDR1 LGHDT, CDR2 YNNKEL (reference sequence). This CDR3 is built from 15 residues.

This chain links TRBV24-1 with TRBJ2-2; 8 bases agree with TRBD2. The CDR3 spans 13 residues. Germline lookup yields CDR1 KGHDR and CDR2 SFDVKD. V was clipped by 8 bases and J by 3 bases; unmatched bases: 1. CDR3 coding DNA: TGTGCCACCATGCGGGGGGACACCGGGGAGCTGTTTTTT. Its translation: CATMRGDTGELFF.

In nucleotides, the CDR3 is TGTGCCAGCAGCCCTCACGGTGGTAGCGGGAGGGATTCCTACAATGAGCAGTTCTTC. Translated, it gives CASSPHGGSGRDSYNEQFF. The V call is TRBV3-1 (or the pseudogene TRBV3-2), the J call TRBJ2-1; 11 bases match TRBD2. Trimming at V came to 4 bases and at J to 1 base, leaving 12 bases not matched to a gene. The CDR3 loop spans 19 amino acids. The germline CDR1 and CDR2 sequences are LGHDT and YNNKEL (reference sequence).

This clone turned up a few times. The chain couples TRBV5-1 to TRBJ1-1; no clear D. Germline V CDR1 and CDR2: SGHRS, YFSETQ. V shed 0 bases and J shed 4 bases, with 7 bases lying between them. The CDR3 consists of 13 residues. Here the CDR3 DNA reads TGCGCCAGCAGCTTGGCGGCGGGCACTGAAGCTTTCTTT. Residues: CASSLAAGTEAFF.